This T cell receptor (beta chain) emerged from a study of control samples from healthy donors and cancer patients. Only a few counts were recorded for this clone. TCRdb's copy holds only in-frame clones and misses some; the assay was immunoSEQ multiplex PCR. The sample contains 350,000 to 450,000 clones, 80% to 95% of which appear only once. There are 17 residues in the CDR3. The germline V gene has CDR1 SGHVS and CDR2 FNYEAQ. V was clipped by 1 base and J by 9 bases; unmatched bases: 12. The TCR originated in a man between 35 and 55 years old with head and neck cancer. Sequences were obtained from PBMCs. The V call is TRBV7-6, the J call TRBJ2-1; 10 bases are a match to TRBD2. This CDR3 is CASSLGISGRRGSEQFF. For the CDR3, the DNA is TGTGCCAGCAGCTTAGGTATTAGCGGGAGGCGGGGGAGTGAGCAGTTCTTC.